Here is one T cell receptor beta chain with its context. The CDR3 sequence is 13 residues long. The germline gives CDR1 GTSNPN, CDR2 SVGIG (reference sequence). V lost 5 bases to trimming and J lost 6 bases, with 14 bases between them. This sample was taken from a study of CD8+ T cells in alopecia areata. Treatment in this sample: oral pan-JAK inhibitor, 5-10 mg twice daily. Investigators isolated RNA and reverse transcribed it into cDNA to act as the sequencing template. TCRdb keeps only in-frame clones here, not all; method: immunoSEQ multiplex PCR. Of over 200,000 clones listed, over 60% are singletons.

The sequences come from CD4+ T cells sorted from blood, collected at week 4, from a patient treated with tofacitinib. This TCR was sampled from a human donor with alopecia areata. The rearrangement joins TRBV30 to TRBJ1-5; maybe TRBD1 (6 bases). The CDR3 is CAWAIQGSQPQHF. CDR3 DNA: TGTGCCTGGGCAATACAGGGATCTCAGCCCCAGCATTTT. The whole variable domain, remainder taken from reference TRBV30 and TRBJ1-5, is SQTIHQWPATLVQPVGSPLSLECTVEGTSNPNLYWYRQAAGRGLQLLFYSVGIGQISSEVPQNLSASRPQDRQFILSSKKLLLSDSGFYLCAWAIQGSQPQHFGDGTRLSIL.